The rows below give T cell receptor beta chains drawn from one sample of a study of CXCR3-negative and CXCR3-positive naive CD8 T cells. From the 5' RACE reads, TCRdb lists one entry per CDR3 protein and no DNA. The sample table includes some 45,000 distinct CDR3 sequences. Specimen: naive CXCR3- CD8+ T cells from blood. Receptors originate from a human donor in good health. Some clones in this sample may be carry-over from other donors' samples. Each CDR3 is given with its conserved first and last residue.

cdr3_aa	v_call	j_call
CATAGTVNFNSYEQYF	TRBV15	TRBJ2-7
CASSDSVSSGGYTF	TRBV6-4	TRBJ1-2
CASTLRGLAGRSYNEQFF	TRBV21-1	TRBJ2-1
CATSRGDTSSYEQYF	TRBV15	TRBJ2-7
CASTGTLGYEQYF	TRBV6-5	TRBJ2-7
CASSLPGFYGYTF	TRBV12-3/TRBV12-4	TRBJ1-2
CASSLLGPNTEAFF	TRBV5-1	TRBJ1-1
CASRYPWGTGTGNGYTF	TRBV12-2	TRBJ1-2
CASSLKGPHEQYF	TRBV11-2	TRBJ2-7
CASSLAVVGRSGVHPYYEQYF	TRBV12-3/TRBV12-4	TRBJ2-7
CASATRGGGQPQHF	TRBV12-5	TRBJ1-5
CASSPRQGATGGELFF	TRBV12-3/TRBV12-4	TRBJ2-2
CASSLGTSGEQYF	TRBV7-6	TRBJ2-7
CSVEDSTEAFF	TRBV29-1	TRBJ1-1
CSVEGQSSYEQYF	TRBV29-1	TRBJ2-7
CASRRAGGHTQYF	TRBV28	TRBJ2-3
CASSPTGTVYEQYF	TRBV12-3/TRBV12-4	TRBJ2-7
CASSIDISPQHF	TRBV19	TRBJ1-5
CASSSAGGQRYGYTF	TRBV27	TRBJ1-2
CSVEVIRTDTIYF	TRBV29-1	TRBJ1-3
CSVDEFSYGYTF	TRBV29-1	TRBJ1-2
CASSQDSGNQETQYF	TRBV3-1	TRBJ2-5
CAISDAGAGDLAPSETQYF	TRBV10-3	TRBJ2-5
CSVEGFRDSNTEAFF	TRBV29-1	TRBJ1-1
CASSSPRENQPQHF	TRBV6-2/TRBV6-3	TRBJ1-5
CASSLTLGAESGGYTF	TRBV7-9	TRBJ1-2
CSAREVGGGRGNNEQFF	TRBV20-1	TRBJ2-1